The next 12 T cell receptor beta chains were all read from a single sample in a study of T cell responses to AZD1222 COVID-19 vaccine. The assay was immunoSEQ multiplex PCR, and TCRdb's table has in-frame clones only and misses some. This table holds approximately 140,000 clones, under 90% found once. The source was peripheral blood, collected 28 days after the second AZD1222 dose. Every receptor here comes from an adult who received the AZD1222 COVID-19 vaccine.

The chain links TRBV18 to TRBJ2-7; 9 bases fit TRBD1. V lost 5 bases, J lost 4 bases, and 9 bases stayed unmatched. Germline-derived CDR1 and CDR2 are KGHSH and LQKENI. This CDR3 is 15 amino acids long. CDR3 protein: CASSSGQGRVYEQYF. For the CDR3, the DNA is TGTGCCAGCTCATCGGGACAGGGAAGGGTTTACGAGCAGTACTTC.

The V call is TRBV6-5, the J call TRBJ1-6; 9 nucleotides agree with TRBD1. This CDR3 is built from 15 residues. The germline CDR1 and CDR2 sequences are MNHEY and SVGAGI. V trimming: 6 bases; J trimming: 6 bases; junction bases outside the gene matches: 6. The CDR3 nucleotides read TGTGCCAGCAGCAATCGGGACAGGGTTAATTCACCCCTCCACTTT. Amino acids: CASSNRDRVNSPLHF.

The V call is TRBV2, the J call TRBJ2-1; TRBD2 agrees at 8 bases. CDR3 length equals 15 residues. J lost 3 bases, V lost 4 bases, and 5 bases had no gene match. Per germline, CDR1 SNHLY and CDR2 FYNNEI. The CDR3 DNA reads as TGTGCCAGCAGTGGAACTAGCGGCTACTACAATGAGCAGTTCTTC. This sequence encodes CASSGTSGYYNEQFF.

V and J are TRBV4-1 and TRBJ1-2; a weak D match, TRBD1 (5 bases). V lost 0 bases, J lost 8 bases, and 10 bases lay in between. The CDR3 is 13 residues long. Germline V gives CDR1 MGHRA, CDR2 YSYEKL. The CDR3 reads CASSQEPGGGYTF. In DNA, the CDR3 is TGCGCCAGCAGCCAAGAGCCTGGGGGGGGCTACACCTTC.

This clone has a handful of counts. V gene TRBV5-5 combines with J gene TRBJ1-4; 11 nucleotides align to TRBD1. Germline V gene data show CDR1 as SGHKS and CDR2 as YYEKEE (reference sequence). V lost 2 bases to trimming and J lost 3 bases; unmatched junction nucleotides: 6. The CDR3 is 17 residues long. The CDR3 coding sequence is TGTGCCAGCAGCTTAAGGACAGGGGGCTTCCCTAATGAAAAACTGTTTTTT. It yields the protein CASSLRTGGFPNEKLFF.

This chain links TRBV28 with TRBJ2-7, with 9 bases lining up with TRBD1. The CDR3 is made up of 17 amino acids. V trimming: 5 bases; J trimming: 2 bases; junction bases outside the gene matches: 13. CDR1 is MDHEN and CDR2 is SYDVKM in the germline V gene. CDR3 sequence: CASSKERQGDGAYEQYF. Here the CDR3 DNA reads TGTGCCAGCAGTAAAGAAAGACAGGGGGATGGGGCCTACGAGCAGTACTTC.

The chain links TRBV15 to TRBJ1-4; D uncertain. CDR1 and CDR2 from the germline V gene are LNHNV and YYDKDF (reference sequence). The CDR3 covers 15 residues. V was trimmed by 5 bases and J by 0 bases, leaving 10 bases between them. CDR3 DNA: TGTGCCACCAGCTTCTTGTCTGCAACTAATGAAAAACTGTTTTTT. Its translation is CATSFLSATNEKLFF.

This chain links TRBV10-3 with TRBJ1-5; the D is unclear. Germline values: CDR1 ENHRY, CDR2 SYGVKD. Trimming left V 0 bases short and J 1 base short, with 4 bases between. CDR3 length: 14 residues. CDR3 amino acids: CAISESTSNQPQHF. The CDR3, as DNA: TGTGCCATCAGTGAGTCGACAAGCAATCAGCCCCAGCATTTT.

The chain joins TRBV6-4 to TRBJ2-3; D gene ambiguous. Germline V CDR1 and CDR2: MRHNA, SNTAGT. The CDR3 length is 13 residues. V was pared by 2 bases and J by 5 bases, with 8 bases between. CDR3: CASSDGLGDTQYF. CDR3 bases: TGTGCCAGCAGTGACGGTCTCGGAGATACGCAGTATTTT.

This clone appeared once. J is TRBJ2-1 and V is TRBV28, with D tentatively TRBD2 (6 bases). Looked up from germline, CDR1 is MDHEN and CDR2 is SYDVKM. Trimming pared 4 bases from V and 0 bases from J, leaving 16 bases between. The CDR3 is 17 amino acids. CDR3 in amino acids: CASSSPGLQSSYNEQFF. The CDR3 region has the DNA TGTGCCAGCAGTTCTCCGGGACTCCAGAGCTCCTACAATGAGCAGTTCTTC. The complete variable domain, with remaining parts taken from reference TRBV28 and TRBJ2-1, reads DVKVTQSSRYLVKRTGEKVFLECVQDMDHENMFWYRQDPGLGLRLIYFSYDVKMKEKGDIPEGYSVSREKKERFSLILESASTNQTSMYLCASSSPGLQSSYNEQFFGPGTRLTVL.

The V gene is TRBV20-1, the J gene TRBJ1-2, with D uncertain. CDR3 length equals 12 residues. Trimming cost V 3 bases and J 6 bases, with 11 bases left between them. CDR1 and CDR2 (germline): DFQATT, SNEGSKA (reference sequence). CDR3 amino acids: CSASRKPDGYTF. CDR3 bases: TGCAGTGCTAGTCGAAAACCGGATGGCTACACCTTC.

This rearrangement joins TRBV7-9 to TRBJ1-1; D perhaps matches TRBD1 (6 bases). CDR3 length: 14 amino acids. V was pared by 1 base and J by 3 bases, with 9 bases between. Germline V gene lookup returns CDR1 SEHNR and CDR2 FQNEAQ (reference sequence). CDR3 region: CASSLGRGYTEAFF. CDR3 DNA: TGTGCCAGCAGCTTAGGTAGGGGGTACACTGAAGCTTTCTTT.